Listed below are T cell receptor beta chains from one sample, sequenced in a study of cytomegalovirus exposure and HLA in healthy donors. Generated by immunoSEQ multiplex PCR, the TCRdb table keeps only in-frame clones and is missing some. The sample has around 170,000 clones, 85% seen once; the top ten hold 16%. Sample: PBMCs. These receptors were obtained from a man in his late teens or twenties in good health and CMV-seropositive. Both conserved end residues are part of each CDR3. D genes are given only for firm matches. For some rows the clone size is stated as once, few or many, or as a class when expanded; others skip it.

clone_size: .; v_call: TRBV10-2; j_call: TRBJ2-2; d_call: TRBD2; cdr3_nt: TGCGCCACCAGCGGGACTAGCGGGAGCTCCGGGGAGCTGTTTTTT; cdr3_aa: CATSGTSGSSGELFF
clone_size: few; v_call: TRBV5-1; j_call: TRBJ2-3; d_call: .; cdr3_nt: TGCGCCAGCAGCTTAGGGGGGGTAGGTGGAGATACGCAGTATTTT; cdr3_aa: CASSLGGVGGDTQYF
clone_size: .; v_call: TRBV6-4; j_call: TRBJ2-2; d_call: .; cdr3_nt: TGTGCCAGCAGTGACGGCAACACCGGGGAGCTGTTTTTT; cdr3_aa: CASSDGNTGELFF
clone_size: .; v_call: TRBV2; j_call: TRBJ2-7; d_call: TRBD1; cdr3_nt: TGTGCCAGCAGTGAGGGCGGGACAGGGGCCGAGCAGTACTTC; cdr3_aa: CASSEGGTGAEQYF
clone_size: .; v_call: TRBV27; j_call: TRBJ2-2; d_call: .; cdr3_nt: TGTGCCAGCAGTTCCGACACCGGGGAGCTGTTTTTT; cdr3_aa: CASSSDTGELFF
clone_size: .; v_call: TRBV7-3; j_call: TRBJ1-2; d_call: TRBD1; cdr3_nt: TGTGCCAGCAGCTTATCACCGACAGGGGCCGCCTATGGCTACACCTTC; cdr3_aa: CASSLSPTGAAYGYTF
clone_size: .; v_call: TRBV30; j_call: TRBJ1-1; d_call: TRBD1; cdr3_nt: TGTGCCTGGAGTGCCCGACCCTACAGGGGGCTCCTCTCTAACCAAGCTTTCTTT; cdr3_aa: CAWSARPYRGLLSNQAFF
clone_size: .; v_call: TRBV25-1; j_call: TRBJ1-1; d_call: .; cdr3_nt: TGTGCCAGCAGTGGCTGGACAGTGAACACTGAAGCTTTCTTT; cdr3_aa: CASSGWTVNTEAFF
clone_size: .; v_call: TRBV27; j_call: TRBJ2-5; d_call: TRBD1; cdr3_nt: TGTGCCAGCAGTTTACGGGACAGTCTTGGTCAAGAGACCCAGTACTTC; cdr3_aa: CASSLRDSLGQETQYF
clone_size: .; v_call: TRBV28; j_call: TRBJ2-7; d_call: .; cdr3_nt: TGTGCCAGCAGTTCAGGGGCTGGGTTTTACGAGCAGTACTTC; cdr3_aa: CASSSGAGFYEQYF